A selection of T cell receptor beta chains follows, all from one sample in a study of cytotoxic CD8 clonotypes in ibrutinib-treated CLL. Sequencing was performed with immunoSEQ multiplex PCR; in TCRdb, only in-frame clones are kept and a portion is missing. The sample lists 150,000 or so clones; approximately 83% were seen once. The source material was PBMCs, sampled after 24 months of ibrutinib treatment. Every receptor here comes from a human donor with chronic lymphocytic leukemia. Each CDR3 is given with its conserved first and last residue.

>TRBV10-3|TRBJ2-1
CAIRSPLDGNEQFF
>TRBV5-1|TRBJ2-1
CASSPDGIHLFF
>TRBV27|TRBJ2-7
CASDVQGTHEQYF
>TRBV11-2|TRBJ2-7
CASTNWDSFYEQYF
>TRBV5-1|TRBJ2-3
CASSLGTSGRRGATDTQYF
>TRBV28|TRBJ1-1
CASSSWTGNTEAFF
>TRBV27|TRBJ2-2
CASSLIRTGGTGELFF
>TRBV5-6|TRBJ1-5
CASSRYRDSNQPQHF
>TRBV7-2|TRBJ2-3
CASSLRLAGGKSTDTQYF
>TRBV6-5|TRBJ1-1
CASRPGQGAGEAFF
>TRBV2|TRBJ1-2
CASSDPGAKGYTF
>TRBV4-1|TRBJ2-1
CASSQEGTGGPFGEQFF
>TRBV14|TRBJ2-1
CASSLALSYNEQFF
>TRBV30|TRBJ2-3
CAWSVGVDSTDTQYF
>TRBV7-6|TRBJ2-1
CASTSFTSFNEQFF
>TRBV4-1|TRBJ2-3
CASSLGLNKPPSTDTQYF
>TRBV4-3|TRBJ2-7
CASSQILDSSYEQYF
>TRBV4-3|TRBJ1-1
CASSQELGTSAEAFF
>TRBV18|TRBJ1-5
CASSPGQPNQPQHF
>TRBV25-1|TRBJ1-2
CASRVDTNYGYTF
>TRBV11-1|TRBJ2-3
CASRLQGRADTQYF
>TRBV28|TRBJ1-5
CASSLRGVSNQPQHF
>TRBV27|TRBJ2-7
CASSLRGQSYEQYF
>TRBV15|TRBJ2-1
CATSVGLGGGWGFRQFF
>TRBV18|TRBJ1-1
CASSPKESLGTEAFF
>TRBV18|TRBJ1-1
CASSRVSTEAFF
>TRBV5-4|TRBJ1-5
CASSSTPGASNQPQHF
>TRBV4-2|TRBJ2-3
CASSQDQPGSLTDTQYF
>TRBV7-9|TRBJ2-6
CASSSPGGPHSSGANVLTF
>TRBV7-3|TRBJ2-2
CASSPQRAGELFF
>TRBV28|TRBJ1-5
CASSFARDATNQPQHF
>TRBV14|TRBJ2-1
CASSQEGRRIYNEQFF
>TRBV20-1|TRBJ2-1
CSAGRGEQFF
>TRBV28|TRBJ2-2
CASSPGGSNTGELFF
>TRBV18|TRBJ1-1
CASLRTGGGLNTEAFF
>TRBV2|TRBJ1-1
CASIVSQGRGTEAFF
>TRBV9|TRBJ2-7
CASSVEAGSIYEQYF
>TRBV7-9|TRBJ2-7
CASSSGRAYEQYF
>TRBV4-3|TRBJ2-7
CASSQDRNRFYEQYF
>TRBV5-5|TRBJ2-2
CASSFASSGTGELFF
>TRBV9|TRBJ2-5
CASNERDQETQYF
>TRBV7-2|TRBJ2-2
CASSRRFGGPGELFF
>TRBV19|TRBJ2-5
CASSSRTGAGRETQYF
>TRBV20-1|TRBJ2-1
CSAGNNNEQFF
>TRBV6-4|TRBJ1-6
CASSRDRTSPLHF
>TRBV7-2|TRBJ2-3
CASRRRVSGSSTDTQYF
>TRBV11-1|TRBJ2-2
CASSRGLGGAYTGELFF
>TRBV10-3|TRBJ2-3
CATTGGATQYF
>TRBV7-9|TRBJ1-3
CASSLWSRAGSLYNTIYF
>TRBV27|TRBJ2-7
CASSLGPADSYEQYF
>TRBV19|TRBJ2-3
CASSIEGGRAVIDTQYF
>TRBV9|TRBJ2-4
CASSPQGNIQYF
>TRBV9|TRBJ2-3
CASSVDLTDTQYF
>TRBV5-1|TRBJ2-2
CASSAGSGRAGELFF
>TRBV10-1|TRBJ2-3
CASSEYNPGISTDTQYF
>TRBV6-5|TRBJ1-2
CASRQPSNYGYTF
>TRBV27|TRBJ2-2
CASSLRGAGELFF